The 5 T cell receptor beta chains presented below share a single source sample, sequenced in a study of shared clonotypes between healthy human individuals. The assay was immunoSEQ multiplex PCR, and TCRdb's table has in-frame clones only and misses some. The sample lists some 2 million clones, 85% to 95% occurring once. The sequenced sample was naive CD4+ T cells sorted from blood. Subset defined: CD45RA+ positively selected. The receptors derive from a man younger than 35 in good health.

This chain connects TRBV5-1 to TRBJ2-5; D is ambiguous. CDR1 SGHRS and CDR2 YFSETQ come from the germline V gene. V was shortened by 0 bases and J by 5 bases, with 20 bases between the two germline ends. The CDR3 runs 17 residues. This CDR3 reads CASSLGSNQLLGETQYF. The CDR3 region has the DNA TGCGCCAGCAGCTTGGGGAGTAATCAACTCCTCGGGGAGACCCAGTACTTC.

V is TRBV27 and J is TRBJ1-5; TRBD1 matches 9 bases. Trimming cost V 6 bases and J 1 base; bases outside gene matches: 1. Germline V gene lookup returns CDR1 MNHEY and CDR2 SMNVEV (reference sequence). The CDR3 length is 14 residues. The CDR3 DNA follows: TGTGCCAGCAGGGGGACAGGGAGCAATCAGCCCCAGCATTTT. Residues: CASRGTGSNQPQHF.

This clone was recorded only once. The chain couples TRBV30 to TRBJ1-6; tentatively, D is TRBD1 (5 bases). V lost 4 bases and J lost 4, with 11 bases in between. The CDR3 consists of 14 residues. In germline, CDR1 is GTSNPN, CDR2 SVGIG (reference sequence). CDR3 loop: CAWKAGVYNSPLHF. The CDR3 DNA sequence: TGTGCCTGGAAAGCGGGGGTTTATAATTCACCCCTCCACTTT.

In regard to this clone: With a much larger clone just one base away, this may be a read error. The rearrangement uses TRBV30 and TRBJ2-2; no reliable D call. Germline CDR1 is GTSNPN and CDR2 is SVGIG (reference sequence). The CDR3 length is 15 residues. CDR3 in DNA: TGTGTCTGGAGCGTTCAGTTGGGGATAGGCGGGGAGCTGTTTTTT. This codes for CVWSVQLGIGGELFF.

This chain connects TRBV7-8 to TRBJ2-7; D is undetermined. Looked up from germline, CDR1 is SGHVS and CDR2 is FQNEAQ. Between the trimmed V and J ends, which lost 5 bases and 5 bases, there was a span of 10 bases. The CDR3 totals 12 residues. CDR3 sequence reads: CASSRILDEQYF. The CDR3 DNA follows: TGTGCCAGCAGCCGGATTTTGGACGAGCAGTACTTC.